Included here is one TCR beta chain sequence, with context. The antigen remains undetermined. The CDR3 extends over 15 amino acids. Trimming removed 6 bases from V and 2 bases from J; junction bases left unmatched: 5. TCRdb processed the reads anew with MiXCR; each CDR3 protein has one entry. The sample comprises hundreds of thousands of distinct CDR3 sequences, approximately 32% of which are singletons, and around 20% rests with the top ten. This sample is part of a study of T cell repertoires in cytomegalovirus infection. Whole-study context: CMV epitopes, recently identified HLA-C-restricted and well-studied HLA-B-restricted, were used. In public TCR beta signatures, there were indications of both CMV infection and matching HLA type. Points from the study as a whole: HLA-C-restricted CMV clonotypes gave the most frequent clonotype in two of eight donors. Cumulative public TCR beta family frequency identified carriers of CMV plus the relevant HLA.

The sequence was obtained from a human donor in good health (CMV status not recorded). Some clones in this sample may be carry-over from other donors' samples. Material: cultured PBMCs, obtained from culture after CMV antigen stimulation. J is TRBJ2-1 and V is TRBV12-3 or TRBV12-4; 9 positions match TRBD2. This CDR3 is CASRSSGNAYNEQFF. The DNA for the CDR3 is TGTGCCAGCAGATCTAGCGGGAATGCCTACAATGAGCAGTTCTTC.